Listed below are T cell receptor beta chains from one sample, sequenced in a study of T cells in Graves' hyperthyroidism and ophthalmopathy. TCRdb redid the calling of the multiplex PCR reads with MiXCR, one entry per CDR3 protein. The table shows around 250,000 distinct CDR3 sequences, with more than 12% occurring only once. The specimen sequenced was blood. The receptors were gathered from a woman aged 40 to 55 with Graves' hyperthyroidism that later progressed to Graves' ophthalmopathy. The CDR3 runs from the conserved cysteine through the conserved F or W. Fields, in order: V gene, J gene, CDR3 protein.

>TRBV4-1|TRBJ1-3
CASSQVGGYSGNTIYF
>TRBV28|TRBJ2-2
CASSLTAGGAGELFF
>TRBV7-3|TRBJ2-3
CASSLDLTTRGTQYF
>TRBV2|TRBJ2-3
CASSAQGARTDTQYF
>TRBV20-1|TRBJ2-5
CSAIRGETQYF
>TRBV18|TRBJ2-5
CASSPRTEETQYF
>TRBV6-1|TRBJ1-1
CASRTTEMNTEAFF
>TRBV9|TRBJ2-1
CASSVGSFSYNEQFF
>TRBV19|TRBJ1-1
CASSGAVEAFF
>TRBV28|TRBJ1-1
CGTGMNTEAFF
>TRBV15|TRBJ2-1
CATSVASRVGEQFF
>TRBV28|TRBJ1-1
CASSTGRTEAFF
>TRBV3-1|TRBJ1-4
CASSHHWANETLFF
>TRBV6-1|TRBJ2-2
CASSDIWQGSGELFF
>TRBV2|TRBJ2-7
CASSVSSALYEQYF
>TRBV20-1|TRBJ1-5
CSARPRDGGQPQHF
>TRBV10-3|TRBJ1-2
CAISESVSVAHYGYTF
>TRBV7-9|TRBJ2-1
CASSLGDSIQQFF
>TRBV7-9|TRBJ2-3
CASSPTRAEDTDTQYF
>TRBV11-3|TRBJ2-2
CASSSGQAKTGELFF
>TRBV2|TRBJ2-7
CASSEMGSMDYEQYF
>TRBV28|TRBJ2-3
CASKDGGGDTQYF
>TRBV19|TRBJ2-7
CASSLDGGQPSYEQYF
>TRBV3-1|TRBJ1-6
CASSQDLLRGQRDSGLNSPLHF
>TRBV7-2|TRBJ2-2
CAFHPSGGNTGELFF
>TRBV20-1|TRBJ1-1
CSARDSSTEAFF
>TRBV5-1|TRBJ1-1
CASSLVSGDTEAFF
>TRBV6-1|TRBJ2-7
CASRTPWGSGLSYEQYF
>TRBV18|TRBJ2-1
CASSPGQARGEQFF
>TRBV18|TRBJ2-5
CASSDRDRDFYQETQYF
>TRBV5-1|TRBJ2-5
CASSLGGSLSPEETQYF
>TRBV20-1|TRBJ2-2
CSARVGGSLAGELFF
>TRBV28|TRBJ2-3
CASSSTSTDTQYF
>TRBV18|TRBJ2-2
CASSSPGTENTGELFF
>TRBV28|TRBJ1-5
CASSLRNQPQHF
>TRBV19|TRBJ2-7
CASSLTGTGNKQYF
>TRBV4-1|TRBJ2-3
CASSQDLGSGDTQYF
>TRBV11-2|TRBJ2-2
CASSLGQNTGELFF
>TRBV5-4|TRBJ2-1
CASSFLAGASGRAGHLDDEQFF
>TRBV7-9|TRBJ2-7
CASSLSRDSMSEQYF
>TRBV6-1|TRBJ2-1
CASSQLAGGVGEQFF
>TRBV20-1|TRBJ2-7
CSATLARAYEQYF
>TRBV27|TRBJ2-5
CASRGNQETQYF
>TRBV6-1|TRBJ2-3
CASRLLAFADTQYF
>TRBV11-1|TRBJ2-1
CASSIKPRDEQFF
>TRBV12-3/TRBV12-4|TRBJ2-5
CASSLTGLAGGETQYF
>TRBV19|TRBJ2-2
CASSGWRGNTGELFF
>TRBV6-5|TRBJ2-1
CASSDSKVAGGSNEQFF
>TRBV10-2|TRBJ2-7
CASSVASGQIYEQYF
>TRBV27|TRBJ2-1
CASSLRDRVRNEQSF
>TRBV30|TRBJ2-7
CAWSGGGEQYF
>TRBV5-5|TRBJ2-5
CASSLEFMASIWTQYF
>TRBV28|TRBJ1-3
CASSSYRGLGGNTIYF
>TRBV12-3/TRBV12-4|TRBJ2-2
CASSFVGRARRELFF
>TRBV6-1|TRBJ1-5
CASSQDGLGNQPQHF
>TRBV27|TRBJ2-1
CASSYAGTYYNEQFF
>TRBV6-1|TRBJ2-7
CASLLAGVFRYEQYF
>TRBV18|TRBJ2-2
CASSPLRGELFF
>TRBV10-3|TRBJ2-1
CATKPAVGNEQFF
>TRBV6-1|TRBJ1-5
CASSDRGGVVSNQPQHF